These 10 T cell receptor beta chains came from one sample sequenced in a study of cytomegalovirus exposure and HLA in healthy donors (dated by TCRdb to about 2017). Receptor libraries were prepared by the immunoSEQ multiplex PCR assay. For the multiplex PCR, a mixture combining 60 forward primers for TCR Vbeta segments and 13 reverse primers for TCR Jbeta segments was used. TCRdb stores this immuneACCESS table with in-frame sequences only. Part of the clones is absent; in the studies checked, under half of the shortfall reflects unresolved V genes, and no reason is known for the rest. The sample has 85,000 to 120,000 clones on record, around 82% of them singletons. In total, the top ten clones hold about 1.6% of the sample. The specimen was PBMCs. Receptor source: a man aged 50 to 59 in good health and CMV-seronegative.

The chain combines TRBV7-6 with TRBJ2-1; 9 bases line up with TRBD2. V was clipped by 5 bases and J by 13 bases; unmatched bases: 6. The CDR3 sequence is 12 residues long. Germline-derived CDR1 and CDR2 are SGHVS and FNYEAQ. For the CDR3, the DNA is TGTGCCAGCAGCCCACCTAGCGGGGTACAGTTCTTC. Translation: CASSPPSGVQFF.

This clone was picked up a small number of times. V and J are TRBV5-1 and TRBJ1-1; 7 positions match TRBD1. This CDR3 region has 14 residues. V was pared by 4 bases and J by 3 bases, with 6 bases of the junction left unmatched. CDR1 SGHRS and CDR2 YFSETQ come from the germline V gene. The CDR3 nucleotides are TGCGCCAGCAGCACGCGCCAGGGGGACACTGAAGCTTTCTTT. Translated, it gives CASSTRQGDTEAFF.

Remarks on this clone: The junction does not match germline at one end; this may be a read error. This rearrangement joins TRBV7-9 to TRBJ2-1, with no clear D. The CDR3 sequence is 11 residues long. The germline V gene encodes CDR1 SEHNR and CDR2 FQNEAQ (reference sequence). The CDR3 DNA sequence: TGTTCCAGCAGCCTCTACAATGAGCAGTTCTTC. This gives the protein CSSSLYNEQFF.

This rearrangement joins TRBV11-1 to TRBJ2-7, with 8 bases aligning to TRBD1. Germline values: CDR1 SGHAT, CDR2 FQDESV (reference sequence). This CDR3 is built from 13 residues. Losses at the gene ends were 7 bases for V and 2 bases for J; bases not matched to a gene: 4. CDR3 region: CASTRGPTYEQYF. The CDR3 nucleotides are TGTGCCAGCACCAGGGGGCCAACCTACGAGCAGTACTTC. Complete variable domain (other parts from reference TRBV11-1 and TRBJ2-7): EAEVAQSPRYKITEKSQAVAFWCDPISGHATLYWYRQILGQGPELLVQFQDESVVDDSQLPKDRFSAERLKGVDSTLKIQPAELGDSAMYLCASTRGPTYEQYFGPGTRLTVT.

This clone was seen just once. The chain joins TRBV5-6 to TRBJ1-1; perhaps TRBD1 as D (5 bases). The CDR3 runs 14 residues. From germline, CDR1 is SGHDT and CDR2 YYEEEE. The V end lost 0 bases, the J end lost 3 bases, and 9 bases lay between the germline ends. CDR3 protein: CASSLAGRDTEAFF. The CDR3, as DNA: TGTGCCAGCAGCTTGGCAGGGAGGGACACTGAAGCTTTCTTT.

This clone was recorded a few times. The chain has TRBV2 and TRBJ1-6; D gene ambiguous. Germline V lookup: CDR1 SNHLY, CDR2 FYNNEI. The CDR3 totals 12 residues. V gave up 5 bases and J gave up 14 bases, with 13 bases separating them. CDR3 region: CASSSGVLTLHF. CDR3 DNA sequence: TGTGCCAGCAGTTCCGGGGTCCTCACCCTCCACTTT.

The chain is built from TRBV4-1 and TRBJ1-5; no clear D gene. The CDR3 extends over 14 amino acids. Trimming shortened V by 0 bases and J by 8 bases, and 11 bases separated the two germline ends. The germline V gene encodes CDR1 MGHRA and CDR2 YSYEKL. In DNA form, the CDR3 reads TGCGCCAGCAGCCAAGAGGCGGCTTGGAAGCCCCAGCATTTT. It encodes CASSQEAAWKPQHF.

The sample holds a few counts of this clone. The DNA of the CDR3 is TGTGCCACCAGCAGAGAGCTCCAGGGGGCCCCGTACCAAGAGACCCAGTACTTC. It yields the protein CATSRELQGAPYQETQYF. The chain links TRBV15 to TRBJ2-5, with 8 positions matching TRBD1. Germline lookup yields CDR1 LNHNV and CDR2 YYDKDF (reference sequence). J gave up 0 bases and V 0 bases, and 9 bases lay outside the gene matches. The CDR3 extends over 18 amino acids.

This chain uses TRBV11-3 with TRBJ2-7, with a tentative D call TRBD1 (6 bases). This CDR3 contains 14 residues. Trimming stripped 3 bases from V and 1 base from J, with 10 bases between. In germline, CDR1 is SGHNT, CDR2 YENEEA. As DNA, the CDR3 is TGTGCCAGCAGCTTTTCCGACAGGTCCTACGAGCAGTACTTC. Translation: CASSFSDRSYEQYF.

The genes are TRBV5-1 and TRBJ1-4; 9 bases fit TRBD1. This CDR3 spans 15 amino acids. The germline V gene encodes CDR1 SGHRS and CDR2 YFSETQ. The trim removed 4 bases at V and 6 bases at J, leaving 7 bases unmatched. CDR3 nucleotides: TGCGCCAGCAGCCTACAGGGGGCGGACGATGAAAAACTGTTTTTT. Protein sequence: CASSLQGADDEKLFF.